These 18 T cell receptor beta chains came from one sample sequenced in a study of cytomegalovirus exposure and HLA in healthy donors. With 60 Vbeta and 13 Jbeta primers, the PCR was carried out. Generated by immunoSEQ multiplex PCR, the TCRdb table keeps only in-frame clones and is missing some. The table has some 150,000 clones, just under 80% seen once. Sequenced: PBMCs. The receptors come from a male donor in good health and CMV-seronegative.

The V gene is TRBV11-3, the J gene TRBJ2-3, with TRBD2 matching over 13 bases. The trim removed 5 bases at V and 3 bases at J, leaving 5 bases unmatched. The CDR3 consists of 16 residues. Germline lookup yields CDR1 SGHNT and CDR2 YENEEA. CDR3 sequence reads: CASSPGTSGATDTQYF. The CDR3 nucleotides are TGTGCCAGCAGCCCCGGGACTAGCGGGGCGACAGATACGCAGTATTTT. Looking up the rest from reference TRBV11-3 and TRBJ2-3 gives the full variable domain: EAGVVQSPRYKIIEKKQPVAFWCNPISGHNTLYWYLQNLGQGPELLIRYENEEAVDDSQLPKDRFSAERLKGVDSTLKIQPAELGDSAVYLCASSPGTSGATDTQYFGPGTRLTVL.

The rearrangement joins TRBV4-1 to TRBJ2-7, with 11 bases fitting TRBD1. This CDR3 comprises 15 residues. Germline CDR1 reads MGHRA; CDR2 reads YSYEKL. Losses at the gene ends were 3 bases for V and 0 bases for J; bases not matched to a gene: 1. The chain's CDR3 is CASSQGTGGSYEQYF. In DNA form, the CDR3 reads TGCGCCAGCAGCCAGGGGACAGGGGGCTCCTACGAGCAGTACTTC.

J is TRBJ2-7 and V is TRBV4-3; 7 bases fit TRBD1. V shed 6 bases and J 7 bases; nucleotides not matched to a gene: 12. The CDR3 runs to 14 residues. The germline V gene has CDR1 LGHNA and CDR2 YSLEER. CDR3 nucleotide sequence: TGCGCCAGCAGTCCCGACAGGGTGAGGGGGGAGCAGTACTTC. Amino acid sequence: CASSPDRVRGEQYF.

This chain uses TRBV18 with TRBJ1-1; 7 bases are a match to TRBD1. CDR1 and CDR2 from the germline V gene are KGHSH and LQKENI. V was clipped by 3 bases and J by 11 bases; unmatched bases: 12. This CDR3 region has 14 residues. In DNA form, the CDR3 reads TGTGCCAGCTCACCTACCACAGGGGCGCCGGTGGCTTTCTTT. Translated, it gives CASSPTTGAPVAFF.

The V call is TRBV5-4, the J call TRBJ1-2; 7 bases match TRBD1. V was clipped by 4 bases and J by 5 bases; unmatched bases: 8. Germline assignment: CDR1 SGHNT and CDR2 YYREEE (reference sequence). CDR3 length equals 14 residues. CDR3 sequence reads: CASSPGQELYGYTF. Written as DNA, the CDR3 is TGTGCCAGCAGCCCCGGACAGGAATTATATGGCTACACCTTC.

The chain has TRBV19 and TRBJ1-2; 8 bases are a match to TRBD1. CDR1 is LNHDA, CDR2 SQIVND, per germline (reference sequence). The CDR3 loop spans 14 amino acids. The junction had 5 bases not matched to a gene; V was cut back by 3 bases and J by 5 bases. CDR3 sequence: CASSIGQGAYGYTF. The CDR3 DNA reads as TGTGCCAGTAGTATCGGTCAGGGGGCGTATGGCTACACCTTC.

The chain combines TRBV6-1 with TRBJ1-2; D uncertain. With 0 bases removed from V and 0 bases from J, the gap between germline ends came to 8 bases. The CDR3 extends over 15 amino acids. The germline CDR1 and CDR2 sequences are MNHNS and SASEGT. The CDR3 DNA is TGTGCCAGCAGTGAAGCGCTTGGAGCTAACTATGGCTACACCTTC. Amino acids: CASSEALGANYGYTF.

The chain employs TRBV6-1 and TRBJ2-5, with 8 bases aligning to TRBD2. Germline V lookup: CDR1 MNHNS, CDR2 SASEGT. The CDR3 consists of 14 residues. J was trimmed by 5 bases and V by 5 bases; bases with no gene match: 7. CDR3 bases: TGTGCCAGCAGTATCCGGGGGGGCCAGGAGACCCAGTACTTC. Residues: CASSIRGGQETQYF.

This chain uses TRBV5-4 with TRBJ2-7; 9 bases map to TRBD1. The CDR3 length is 15 residues. The germline gives CDR1 SGHNT, CDR2 YYREEE (reference sequence). V was pared by 4 bases and J by 0 bases, with 5 bases of the junction left unmatched. The CDR3 region is CASSPGTGSSYEQYF. CDR3 nucleotides: TGTGCCAGCAGCCCCGGGACAGGGAGCTCCTACGAGCAGTACTTC. Supplemented by reference TRBV5-4 and TRBJ2-7, the full variable domain reads ETGVTQSPTHLIKTRGQQVTLRCSSQSGHNTVSWYQQALGQGPQFIFQYYREEENGRGNFPPRFSGLQFPNYSSELNVNALELDDSALYLCASSPGTGSSYEQYFGPGTRLTVT.

This clone showed up just a few times. The chain couples TRBV6-1 to TRBJ1-5; the D gene is possibly TRBD1 (6 bases). CDR1 and CDR2 from the germline V gene are MNHNS and SASEGT. V was pared by 6 bases and J by 7 bases, with 16 bases between. The CDR3 has 14 residues. The CDR3 bases are TGTGCCAGCAGGGTAAGGGGGGGAGGGCAGCCCCAGCATTTT. Its protein product is CASRVRGGGQPQHF.

This clone was recorded once. This sequence joins TRBV4-3 and TRBJ1-1; tentative D call: TRBD1 (5 bases). The CDR3 is made up of 15 amino acids. Trimming cost V 2 bases and J 4 bases, with 14 bases left between them. Germline CDR1 reads LGHNA; CDR2 reads YSLEER. The CDR3 reads CASSQLRGVGTEAFF. The CDR3 DNA sequence: TGCGCCAGCAGCCAACTACGGGGGGTTGGCACTGAAGCTTTCTTT.

The chain couples TRBV2 to TRBJ1-2; 11 bases align to TRBD1. From germline, CDR1 is SNHLY and CDR2 FYNNEI. The CDR3 loop spans 14 amino acids. J was trimmed by 3 bases and V by 6 bases; bases with no gene match: 3. The CDR3 loop is CASSWDRGDYGYTF. In DNA form, the CDR3 reads TGTGCCAGCAGCTGGGACAGGGGGGACTATGGCTACACCTTC.

V is TRBV4-2 and J is TRBJ1-2, with a weak D call TRBD1 (6 bases). This CDR3 comprises 11 residues. Trimming shortened V by 2 bases and J by 8 bases, and 6 bases separated the two germline ends. The germline gives CDR1 LGHNA, CDR2 YNFKEQ. CDR3 region: CASSQRGGYTF. The CDR3 DNA reads as TGTGCCAGCAGCCAAAGGGGGGGCTACACCTTC.

The chain has TRBV9 and TRBJ1-3; D perhaps matches TRBD1 (5 bases). Germline CDR1 is SGDLS and CDR2 is YYNGEE. The CDR3 runs to 15 residues. V shed 0 bases and J shed 2 bases, with 9 bases lying between them. The DNA of the CDR3 is TGTGCCAGCAGCGTAGACGGGGGAGCTGGAAACACCATATATTTT. Its protein product is CASSVDGGAGNTIYF.

The genes are TRBV7-8 and TRBJ2-3; TRBD2 matches at 8 bases. V was pared by 3 bases and J by 3 bases, with 8 bases of the junction left unmatched. The V gene's germline CDR1 is SGHVS and CDR2 FQNEAQ. This CDR3 region has 16 residues. The CDR3 spells CASSFRGAGGTDTQYF. The CDR3 DNA sequence: TGTGCCAGCAGCTTCCGCGGGGCGGGGGGTACAGATACGCAGTATTTT.

The DNA of the CDR3 is TGTGCCTGGAGTGTGGGAGGCAGGGAAAGGGAAAAACTGTTTTTT. Its protein product is CAWSVGGREREKLFF. The rearrangement joins TRBV30 to TRBJ1-4; maybe TRBD1 (5 bases). From germline, CDR1 is GTSNPN and CDR2 SVGIG (reference sequence). The CDR3 has 15 amino acids. V lost 0 bases, J lost 8 bases, and 16 bases lay in between.

This chain's CDR3 is CASSEGHGTSGSYEQYF. CDR3 nucleotide sequence: TGTGCCAGCAGCGAGGGACACGGGACTAGCGGATCCTACGAGCAGTACTTC. V and J are TRBV9 and TRBJ2-7; the match to TRBD2 covers 11 bases. The CDR3 extends over 17 amino acids. Germline CDR1 and CDR2: SGDLS and YYNGEE. V gave up 3 bases and J gave up 1 base; unmatched junction bases: 9.

This chain connects TRBV7-6 to TRBJ2-5, with TRBD2 identical over 12 bases. V trimming: 5 bases; J trimming: 6 bases; junction bases outside the gene matches: 7. The CDR3 runs 15 residues. The germline V gene has CDR1 SGHVS and CDR2 FNYEAQ. The CDR3 here is CASSPSGGAGKTQYF. DNA for the CDR3: TGTGCCAGCAGCCCTAGCGGGGGGGCCGGGAAGACCCAGTACTTC.